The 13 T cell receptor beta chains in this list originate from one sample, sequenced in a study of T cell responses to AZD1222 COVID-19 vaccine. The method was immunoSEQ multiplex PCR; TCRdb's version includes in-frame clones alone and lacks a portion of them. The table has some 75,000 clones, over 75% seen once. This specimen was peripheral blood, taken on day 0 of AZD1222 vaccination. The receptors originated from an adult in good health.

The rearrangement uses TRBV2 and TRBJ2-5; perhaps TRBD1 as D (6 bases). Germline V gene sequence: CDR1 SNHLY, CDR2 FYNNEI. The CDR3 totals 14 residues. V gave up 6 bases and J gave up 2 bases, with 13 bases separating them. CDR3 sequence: CASRVSGQQETQYF. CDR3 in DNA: TGTGCCAGCAGAGTATCCGGACAGCAAGAGACCCAGTACTTC. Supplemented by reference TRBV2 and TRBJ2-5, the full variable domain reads EPEVTQTPSHQVTQMGQEVILRCVPISNHLYFYWYRQILGQKVEFLVSFYNNEISEKSEIFDDQFSVERPDGSNFTLKIRSTKLEDSAMYFCASRVSGQQETQYFGPGTRLLVL.

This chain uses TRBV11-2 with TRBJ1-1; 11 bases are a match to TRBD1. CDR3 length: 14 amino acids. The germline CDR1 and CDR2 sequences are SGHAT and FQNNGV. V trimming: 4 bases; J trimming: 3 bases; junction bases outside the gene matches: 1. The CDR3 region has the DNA TGTGCCAGCAGCTGGACAGGGGGCCACACTGAAGCTTTCTTT. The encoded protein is CASSWTGGHTEAFF.

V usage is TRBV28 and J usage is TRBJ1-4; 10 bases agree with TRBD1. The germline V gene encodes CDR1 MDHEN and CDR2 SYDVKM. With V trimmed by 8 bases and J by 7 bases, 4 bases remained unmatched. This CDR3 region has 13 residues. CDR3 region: CASRRDRGEKLFF. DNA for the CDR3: TGTGCCAGCCGAAGGGACAGGGGTGAAAAACTGTTTTTT.

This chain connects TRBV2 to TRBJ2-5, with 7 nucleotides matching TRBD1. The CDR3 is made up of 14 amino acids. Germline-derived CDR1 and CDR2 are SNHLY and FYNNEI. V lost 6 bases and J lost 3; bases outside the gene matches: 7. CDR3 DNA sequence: TGTGCCAGCAGCCTACAGGGGCTCAAAGAGACCCAGTACTTC. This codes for CASSLQGLKETQYF.

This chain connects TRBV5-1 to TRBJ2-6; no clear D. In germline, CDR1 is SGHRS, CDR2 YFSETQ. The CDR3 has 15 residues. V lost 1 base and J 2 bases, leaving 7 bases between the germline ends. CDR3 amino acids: CASSLSPAGANVLTF. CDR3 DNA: TGCGCCAGCAGCTTGAGTCCCGCTGGGGCCAACGTCCTGACTTTC.

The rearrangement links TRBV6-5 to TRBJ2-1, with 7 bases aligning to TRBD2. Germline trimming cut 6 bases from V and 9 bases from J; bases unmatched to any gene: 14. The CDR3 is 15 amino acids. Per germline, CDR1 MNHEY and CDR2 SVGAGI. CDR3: CASRTWGEGRSEQFF. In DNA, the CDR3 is TGTGCCAGCAGGACGTGGGGGGAGGGCCGATCTGAGCAGTTCTTC.

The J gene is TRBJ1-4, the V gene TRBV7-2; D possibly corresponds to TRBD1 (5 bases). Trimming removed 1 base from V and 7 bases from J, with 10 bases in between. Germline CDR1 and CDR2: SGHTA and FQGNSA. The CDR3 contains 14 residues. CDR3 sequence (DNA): TGTGCCAGCAGCTTAGATCGCGGGGGTGAAAAACTGTTTTTT. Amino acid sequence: CASSLDRGGEKLFF.

CDR3 residues: CASSQERRGGETQYF. The CDR3 DNA reads TGTGCCAGCAGCCAAGAACGGCGGGGAGGGGAGACCCAGTACTTC. V is TRBV4-2 and J is TRBJ2-5, with 7 bases identical to TRBD2. CDR1 and CDR2 from the germline V gene are LGHNA and YNFKEQ. The CDR3 totals 15 residues. After removal of 0 bases from V and 5 bases from J, the junction contained 6 bases not matched to a gene.

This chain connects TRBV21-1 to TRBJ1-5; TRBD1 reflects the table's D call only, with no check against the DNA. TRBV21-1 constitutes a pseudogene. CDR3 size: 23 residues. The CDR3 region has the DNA TGTGCCAGCAGCAAAGGGTCATGGACAGGGGGGTTCCACACGCCCTATAGCAATCAGCCCCAGCATTTT. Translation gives CASSKGSWTGGFHTPYSNQPQHF.

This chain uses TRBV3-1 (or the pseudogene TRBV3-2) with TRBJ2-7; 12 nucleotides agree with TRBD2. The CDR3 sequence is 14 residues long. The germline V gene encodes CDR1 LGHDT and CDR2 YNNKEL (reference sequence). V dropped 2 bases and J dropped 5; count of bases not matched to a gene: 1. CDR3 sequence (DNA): TGTGCCAGCAGCCAACTAGCGGGAGGGAACGAGCAGTACTTC. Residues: CASSQLAGGNEQYF.

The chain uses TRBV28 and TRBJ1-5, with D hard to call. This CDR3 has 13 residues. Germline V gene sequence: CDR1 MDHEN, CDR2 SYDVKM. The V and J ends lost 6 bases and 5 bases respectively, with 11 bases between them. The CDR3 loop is CASSWGSDQPQHF. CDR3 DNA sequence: TGTGCCAGCAGCTGGGGATCGGATCAGCCCCAGCATTTT.

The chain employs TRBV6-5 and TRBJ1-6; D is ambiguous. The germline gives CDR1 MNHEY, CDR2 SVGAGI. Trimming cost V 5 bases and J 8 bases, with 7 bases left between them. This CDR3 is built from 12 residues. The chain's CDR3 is CASSTLYSPLHF. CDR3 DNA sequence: TGTGCCAGCAGTACCCTATATTCACCCCTCCACTTT.

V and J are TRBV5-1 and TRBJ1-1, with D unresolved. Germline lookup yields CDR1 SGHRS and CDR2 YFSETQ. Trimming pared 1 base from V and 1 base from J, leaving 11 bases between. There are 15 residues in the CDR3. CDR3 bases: TGCGCCAGCAGCTTGTCCCAGGCCAGGAACACTGAAGCTTTCTTT. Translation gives CASSLSQARNTEAFF.